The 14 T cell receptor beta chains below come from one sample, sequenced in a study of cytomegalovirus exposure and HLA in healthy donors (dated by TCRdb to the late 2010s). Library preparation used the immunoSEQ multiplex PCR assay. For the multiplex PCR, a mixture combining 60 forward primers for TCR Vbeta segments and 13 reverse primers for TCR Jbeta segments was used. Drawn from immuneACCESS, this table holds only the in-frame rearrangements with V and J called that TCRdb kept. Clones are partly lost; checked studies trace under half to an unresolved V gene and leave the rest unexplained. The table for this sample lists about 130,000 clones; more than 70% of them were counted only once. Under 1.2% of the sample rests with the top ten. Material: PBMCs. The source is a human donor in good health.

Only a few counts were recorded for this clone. The CDR3, as DNA: TGCGCCAGCAGCCACTCAGATTGGGGGGACTACTATGGCTACACCTTC. Amino acid sequence: CASSHSDWGDYYGYTF. This chain connects TRBV4-1 to TRBJ1-2, with D tentatively TRBD1 (5 bases). Per the germline V gene, CDR1 is MGHRA and CDR2 is YSYEKL. Trimming took 3 bases from V and 3 from J, leaving 17 bases between them. The CDR3 sequence is 16 residues long.

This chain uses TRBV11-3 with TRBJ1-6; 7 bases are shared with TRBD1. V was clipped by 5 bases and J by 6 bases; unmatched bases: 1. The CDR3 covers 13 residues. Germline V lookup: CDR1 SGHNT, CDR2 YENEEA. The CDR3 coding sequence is TGTGCCAGCAGCAGGGACAGTAATTCACCCCTCCACTTT. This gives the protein CASSRDSNSPLHF.

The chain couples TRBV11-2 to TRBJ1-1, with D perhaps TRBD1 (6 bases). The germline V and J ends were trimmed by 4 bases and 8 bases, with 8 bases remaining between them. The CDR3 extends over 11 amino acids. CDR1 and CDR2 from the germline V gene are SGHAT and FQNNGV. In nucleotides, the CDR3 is TGTGCCAGCAGCTGGGGGACAGAAGCTTTCTTT. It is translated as CASSWGTEAFF. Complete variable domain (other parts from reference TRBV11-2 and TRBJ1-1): EAGVAQSPRYKIIEKRQSVAFWCNPISGHATLYWYQQILGQGPKLLIQFQNNGVVDDSQLPKDRFSAERLKGVDSTLKIQPAKLEDSAVYLCASSWGTEAFFGQGTRLTVV.

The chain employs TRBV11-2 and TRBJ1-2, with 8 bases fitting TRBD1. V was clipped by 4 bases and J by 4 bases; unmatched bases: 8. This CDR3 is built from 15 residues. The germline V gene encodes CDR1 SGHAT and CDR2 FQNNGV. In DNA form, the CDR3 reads TGTGCCAGCAGCTCTGGGACAGGCCGAAGCTATGGCTACACCTTC. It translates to CASSSGTGRSYGYTF.

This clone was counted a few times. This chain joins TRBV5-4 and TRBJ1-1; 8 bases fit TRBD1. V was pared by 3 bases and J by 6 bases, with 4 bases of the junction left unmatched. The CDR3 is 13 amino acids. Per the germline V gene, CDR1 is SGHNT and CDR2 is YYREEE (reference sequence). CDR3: CASSSDRGAEAFF. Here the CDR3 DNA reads TGTGCCAGCAGCTCAGACAGGGGAGCTGAAGCTTTCTTT.

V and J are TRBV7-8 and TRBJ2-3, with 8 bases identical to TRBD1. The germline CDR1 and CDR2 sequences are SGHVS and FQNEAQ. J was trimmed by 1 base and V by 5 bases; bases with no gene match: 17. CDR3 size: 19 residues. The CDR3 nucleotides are TGTGCCAGCAGCCCACGAGACAGGGGCGCGTGGTCGGGCACAGATACGCAGTATTTT. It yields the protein CASSPRDRGAWSGTDTQYF. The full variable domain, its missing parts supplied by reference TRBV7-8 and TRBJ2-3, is GAGVSQSPRYKVAKRGQDVALRCDPISGHVSLFWYQQALGQGPEFLTYFQNEAQLDKSGLPSDRFFAERPEGSVSTLKIQRTQQEDSAVYLCASSPRDRGAWSGTDTQYFGPGTRLTVL.

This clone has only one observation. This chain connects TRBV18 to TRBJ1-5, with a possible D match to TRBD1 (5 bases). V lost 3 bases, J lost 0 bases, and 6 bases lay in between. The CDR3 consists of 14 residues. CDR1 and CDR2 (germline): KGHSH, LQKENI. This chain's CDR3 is CASSPQGSNQPQHF. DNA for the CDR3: TGTGCCAGCTCACCTCAGGGTAGCAATCAGCCCCAGCATTTT. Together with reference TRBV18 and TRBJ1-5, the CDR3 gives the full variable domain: NAGVMQNPRHLVRRRGQEARLRCSPMKGHSHVYWYRQLPEEGLKFMVYLQKENIIDESGMPKERFSAEFPKEGPSILRIQQVVRGDSAAYFCASSPQGSNQPQHFGDGTRLSIL.

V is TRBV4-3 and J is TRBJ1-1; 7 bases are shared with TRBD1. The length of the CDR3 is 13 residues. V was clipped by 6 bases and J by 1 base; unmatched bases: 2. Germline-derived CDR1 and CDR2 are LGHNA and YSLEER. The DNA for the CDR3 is TGCGCCAGCAGGCGGACAGGGAACACTGAAGCTTTCTTT. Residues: CASRRTGNTEAFF.

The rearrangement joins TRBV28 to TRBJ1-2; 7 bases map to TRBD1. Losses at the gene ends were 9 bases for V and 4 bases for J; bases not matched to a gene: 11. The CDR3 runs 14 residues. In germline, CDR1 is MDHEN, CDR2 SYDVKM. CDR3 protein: CASTYSGTVYGYTF. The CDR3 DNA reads TGTGCCAGTACTTATTCCGGGACAGTCTATGGCTACACCTTC.

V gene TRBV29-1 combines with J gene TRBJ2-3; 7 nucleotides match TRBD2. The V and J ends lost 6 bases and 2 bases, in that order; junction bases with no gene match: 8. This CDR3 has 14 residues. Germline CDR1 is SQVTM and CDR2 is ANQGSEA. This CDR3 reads CSVTGLPPTDTQYF. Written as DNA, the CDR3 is TGCAGCGTGACGGGACTACCTCCCACAGATACGCAGTATTTT.

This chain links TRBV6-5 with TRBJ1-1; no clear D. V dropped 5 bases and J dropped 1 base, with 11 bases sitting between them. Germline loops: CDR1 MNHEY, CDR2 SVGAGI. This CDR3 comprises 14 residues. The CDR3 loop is CASSKSGENTEAFF. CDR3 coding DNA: TGTGCCAGCAGTAAAAGCGGAGAGAACACTGAAGCTTTCTTT.

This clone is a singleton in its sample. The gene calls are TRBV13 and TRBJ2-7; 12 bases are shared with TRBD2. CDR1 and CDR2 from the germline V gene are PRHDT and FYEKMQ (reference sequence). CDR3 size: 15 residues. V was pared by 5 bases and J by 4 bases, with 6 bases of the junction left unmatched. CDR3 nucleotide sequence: TGTGCCAGCAGCCCCTGGGGGACTAGCGGGTACGAGCAGTACTTC. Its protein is CASSPWGTSGYEQYF.

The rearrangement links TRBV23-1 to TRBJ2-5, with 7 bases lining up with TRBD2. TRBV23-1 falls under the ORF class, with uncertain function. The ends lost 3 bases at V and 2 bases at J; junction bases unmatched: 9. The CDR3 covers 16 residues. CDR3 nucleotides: TGCGCCAGCAGTCACGCGGGACTACCCATACAAGAGACCCAGTACTTC. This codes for CASSHAGLPIQETQYF.

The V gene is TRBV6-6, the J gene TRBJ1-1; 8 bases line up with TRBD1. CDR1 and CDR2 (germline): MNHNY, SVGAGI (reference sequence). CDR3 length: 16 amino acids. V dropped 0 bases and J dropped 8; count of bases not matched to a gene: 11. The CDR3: CASSYSRDRRLLEAFF. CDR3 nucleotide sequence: TGTGCCAGCAGTTACTCCCGGGACAGGAGGCTACTCGAAGCTTTCTTT.